Below, one T cell receptor (beta chain) is given with its context. Its antigen is not known. The entry originates in a study of cytomegalovirus exposure and HLA in healthy donors. Study-wide results and limits: Links to common viral pathogens appeared, in a later analysis, for several of the most significant clusters. According to the study, 160 or so TCR beta chains were cytomegalovirus-associated.

CDR3 length: 14 residues. CDR1 is MDHEN and CDR2 is SYDVKM in the germline V gene. Trimming cost V 6 bases and J 10 bases; bases outside gene matches: 10. PCR amplification relied on 60 Vbeta primers (plus 13 Jbeta primers). Measured with immunoSEQ multiplex PCR; TCRdb has only the in-frame clones, and not every one. The repertoire holds 150,000 to 200,000 clones, 80% to 85% seen once, with 1.6% in the top ten. Sequenced input: PBMCs. The chain couples TRBV28 to TRBJ1-5; 9 bases align to TRBD1. The sequence derives from a man aged 45-65 years in good health and CMV-seronegative. CDR3 amino acids: CASRDTGGLRPQHF. CDR3 DNA sequence: TGTGCCAGCAGAGATACAGGGGGCCTGCGCCCCCAGCATTTT.